The 5 T cell receptor beta chains given below trace back to one sample, sequenced in a study of blood T cell repertoires in COVID-19. Only in-frame clones appear in the TCRdb table, and some are missing; sequencing was by immunoSEQ multiplex PCR. The data show some 130,000 clones, 80% to 85% seen once. The sample comprised PBMCs or T cells enriched from blood (not recorded which). These receptors were collected from a man aged 35-49 years with acute COVID-19.

This sequence joins TRBV9 and TRBJ1-2, with 9 bases that match TRBD1. Unmatched junction bases numbered 8, after V lost 7 bases and J lost 1 base. Per the germline V gene, CDR1 is SGDLS and CDR2 is YYNGEE. The length of the CDR3 is 15 residues. The CDR3 DNA reads TGTGCCAGCTACGGTGGGACAGGGATTAACTATGGCTACACCTTC. This codes for CASYGGTGINYGYTF.

CDR3 bases: TGCGCCAGCAGCGACAGGGAGGCTGAGCAGTTCTTC. It is translated as CASSDREAEQFF. The chain is built from TRBV5-1 and TRBJ2-1, with D possibly matching TRBD1 (7 bases). The germline V gene encodes CDR1 SGHRS and CDR2 YFSETQ. Trimming took off 4 bases at V and 9 bases at J, with 11 bases between the two ends. This CDR3 has 12 amino acids.

Here the CDR3 DNA reads TGTGCCAGCAGCTCTACCCTACAGTTAAATGAAAAACTGTTTTTT. Its protein is CASSSTLQLNEKLFF. This chain links TRBV11-2 with TRBJ1-4; no definite D call. Trimming removed 4 bases from V and 5 bases from J, with 14 bases in between. The CDR3 extends over 15 amino acids. Germline V lookup: CDR1 SGHAT, CDR2 FQNNGV.

For the CDR3, the DNA is TGTGCCAGCAGCCGGATGGGTTTATGGAGTAATTCACCCCTCCACTTT. Its protein product is CASSRMGLWSNSPLHF. The V gene is TRBV11-2, the J gene TRBJ1-6; D is uncertain. The CDR3 is made up of 16 amino acids. V lost 5 bases and J lost 6, with 17 bases in between. Germline V gives CDR1 SGHAT, CDR2 FQNNGV.

This clone was detected only once. The rearrangement joins TRBV3-1 (or the pseudogene TRBV3-2) to TRBJ2-7; TRBD2 matches 8 bases. The CDR3 is 15 amino acids. The germline V gene has CDR1 LGHDT and CDR2 YNNKEL (reference sequence). J lost 3 bases, V lost 1 base, and 5 bases had no gene match. The CDR3 reads CASSQGIAGNYEQYF. As DNA, the CDR3 is TGTGCCAGCAGCCAAGGAATAGCGGGGAACTACGAGCAGTACTTC.